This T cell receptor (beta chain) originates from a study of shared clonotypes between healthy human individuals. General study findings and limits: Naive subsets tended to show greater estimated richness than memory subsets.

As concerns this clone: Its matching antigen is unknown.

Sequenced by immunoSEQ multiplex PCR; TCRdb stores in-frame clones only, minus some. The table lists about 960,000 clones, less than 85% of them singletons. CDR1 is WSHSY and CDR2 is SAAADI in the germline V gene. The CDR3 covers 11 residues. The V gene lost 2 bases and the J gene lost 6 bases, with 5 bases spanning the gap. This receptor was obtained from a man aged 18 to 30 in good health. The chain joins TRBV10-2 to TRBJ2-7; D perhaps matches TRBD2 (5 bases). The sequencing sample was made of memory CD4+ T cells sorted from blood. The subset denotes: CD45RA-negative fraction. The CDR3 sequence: CASSEAGEQYF. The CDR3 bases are TGCGCCAGCAGTGAGGCGGGCGAGCAGTACTTC.